What follows is one T cell receptor (beta chain) and its context. This CDR3 contains 14 residues. CDR1 KGHSH and CDR2 LQKENI come from the germline V gene. V was pared by 6 bases and J by 7 bases, with 18 bases between. This entry comes from a study of blood T cell repertoires in COVID-19. Study as a whole: Sources were T cells, B-cell-depleted T cells, or PBMCs; the material itself was cDNA or gDNA.

How the authors handled the data: Scientists estimated how many nucleated cells there were by amplifying reference gene primers. Here immunoSEQ multiplex PCR was the method, and the copy in TCRdb shows in-frame clones only, minus some. That table furnishes V, J and clone size, whereas the DNA furnished D and trimming. The sample lists approximately 61,000 clones; about 91% were seen once. The receptor's source is an elderly woman with active COVID-19. The rearrangement joins TRBV18 to TRBJ2-5; D may be TRBD2 (6 bases). The material sequenced was peripheral blood. The CDR3 region is CASSPRGLRGTQYF. The DNA for the CDR3 is TGTGCCAGCTCCCCTAGAGGACTAAGGGGGACCCAGTACTTC.